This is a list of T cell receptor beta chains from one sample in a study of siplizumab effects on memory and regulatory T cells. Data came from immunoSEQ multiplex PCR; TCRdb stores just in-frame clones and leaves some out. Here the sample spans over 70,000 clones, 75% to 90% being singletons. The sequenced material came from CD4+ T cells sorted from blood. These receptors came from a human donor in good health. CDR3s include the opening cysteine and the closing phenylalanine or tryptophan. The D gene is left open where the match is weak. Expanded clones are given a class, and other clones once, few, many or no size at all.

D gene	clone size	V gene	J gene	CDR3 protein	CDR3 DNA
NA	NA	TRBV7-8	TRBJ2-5	CASSLARGLRRTETQYF	TGTGCCAGCAGCTTAGCACGGGGACTTCGAAGAACGGAGACCCAGTACTTC
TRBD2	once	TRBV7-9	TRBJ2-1	CASSLLTLAGNEQFF	TGTGCCAGCAGCTTATTGACTCTAGCGGGAAATGAGCAGTTCTTC
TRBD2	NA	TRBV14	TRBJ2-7	CASSQVRSSGSSYEQYF	TGTGCCAGCAGCCAAGTAAGGAGTAGCGGGAGCTCCTACGAGCAGTACTTC
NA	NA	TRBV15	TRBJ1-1	CATGWAGSNTEAFF	TGTGCCACCGGTTGGGCTGGATCGAACACTGAAGCTTTCTTT
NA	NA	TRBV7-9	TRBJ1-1	CASNRDGQQNTEAFF	TGTGCCAGCAACCGGGACGGACAACAGAACACTGAAGCTTTCTTT
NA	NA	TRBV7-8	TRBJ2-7	CASSLQRRRDPYEQYF	TGTGCCAGCAGCCTCCAAAGGCGGCGGGACCCCTACGAGCAGTACTTC
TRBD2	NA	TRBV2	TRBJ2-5	CASGRDRGETQYF	TGTGCCTCTGGGAGGGATAGAGGAGAGACCCAGTACTTC
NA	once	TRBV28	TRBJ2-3	CASSSFRVSTDTQYF	TGTGCCAGCAGCTCCTTCAGAGTAAGCACAGATACGCAGTATTTT
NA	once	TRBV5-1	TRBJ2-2	CASSLVGTGKTSAAGELFF	TGCGCCAGCAGCTTGGTAGGGACAGGGAAGACTAGCGCGGCCGGGGAGCTGTTTTTT
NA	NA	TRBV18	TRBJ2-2	CASGRTGELFF	TGTGCCAGCGGGCGAACCGGGGAGCTGTTTTTT
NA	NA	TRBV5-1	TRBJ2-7	CASSLAGRTYEQYF	TGCGCCAGCAGCTTGGCGGGTAGAACCTACGAGCAGTACTTC